This record concerns one T cell receptor (beta chain) sequence. This specimen belongs to a study of regulatory T cells in long-lasting Graves disease. Study background: Under 3 months of antithyroid drugs had been taken by newly diagnosed Graves' patients.

Documented time point: newly diagnosed GD, antithyroid drugs for less than 3 months. RNA extracted from PBMCs served as the sequencing template. In building TCR beta libraries, iRepertoire HTBI primers were used together with Arm-PCR of CDR3 regions. From the multiplex PCR reads, TCRdb called clonotypes with MiXCR, one entry per CDR3 protein. The sample has 350,000 to 450,000 distinct CDR3 sequences; over 12% are singletons. These data were also filed under a second study, of T cells in Graves' hyperthyroidism and ophthalmopathy.

Here the sequenced sample was peripheral blood mononuclear cells (PBMCs), taken at new diagnosis, from a patient treated with antithyroid drugs. The receptor's source is a woman aged 40 to 50 with Graves disease.

The CDR3 coding sequence is TGCGCCAGCAGCCAAGTCAAGACGAACACCGGGGAGCTGTTTTTT. It specifies CASSQVKTNTGELFF. The chain employs TRBV4-3 and TRBJ2-2, with D unresolved. There are 15 residues in the CDR3. Germline-derived CDR1 and CDR2 are LGHNA and YSLEER. V gave up 1 base and J gave up 0 bases, with 6 bases separating them.